The text below deals with one T cell receptor (beta chain). This entry is derived from a study of chemoradiotherapy in HPV16-positive cancers. The data were produced by immunoSEQ multiplex PCR, yet TCRdb's version contains in-frame clones alone and is incomplete. The sample includes about 35,000 clones, about 90% of them seen just once. The V end lost 0 bases, the J end lost 7 bases, and 15 bases lay between the germline ends. This CDR3 has 15 residues. Germline V CDR1 and CDR2: SGHAT, FQNNGV. This receptor was taken from a human donor with HPV-associated anogenital cancer. J is TRBJ1-2 and V is TRBV11-2; D might be TRBD1 (6 bases). The sample consisted of blood, taken from a patient who underwent chemoradiotherapy. The CDR3 sequence: CASSLDFKGGAGYTF. The DNA for the CDR3 is TGTGCCAGCAGCTTAGACTTCAAAGGGGGGGCTGGCTACACCTTC.